The T cell receptor (beta chain) under discussion was sequenced for a study of shared clonotypes between healthy human individuals. Background on the study: Three plates were used per donor for CD4 naive, three for CD4 memory, two for CD8 naive and one for CD8 memory. General study findings and limits: Genetic and exposure-history diversity was limited by the few donors.

In the authors' methods: ImmunoSEQ supplied junction-only sequences lacking quality scores, so filtering was different. Assay used: immunoSEQ multiplex PCR; TCRdb lists only in-frame clones, some missing. V, J and clone size are those of that table, while D and trimming were read from the DNA. The sample shows under 600,000 clones, around 95% of them seen only once. This clone was observed once. Its cognate antigen is unknown. Germline-derived CDR1 and CDR2 are ENHRY and SYGVKD. V shed 3 bases and J shed 4 bases, with 9 bases lying between them. CDR3 length: 14 residues. The TCR originated in a woman between 25 and 40 years old in good health. The rearrangement links TRBV10-3 to TRBJ2-2; D may be TRBD1 (5 bases). Source material: naive CD4+ T cells sorted from blood. Subset reported: CD45RA+ positively selected. The CDR3 DNA reads as TGTGCCATCAGTGATCAGGGTTCCACCGGGGAGCTGTTTTTT. Protein product: CAISDQGSTGELFF.